These 7 T cell receptor beta chains originate from one sample sequenced in a study of tumor-infiltrating lymphocytes in primary liver carcinoma. A primer in the constant region served to generate TCR beta cDNA from 500 ng of total RNA. Three rounds of nested multiplex PCR with slightly modified ARM-PCR produced TCR beta libraries. It was with TRBV1-TRBV30 forward primers and a C-beta reverse primer that the first two PCR rounds were run, at roughly 11 cycles each. One entry per CDR3 protein results from TCRdb running MiXCR on the multiplex PCR reads. The sample shows 35,000 to 45,000 distinct CDR3 sequences, approximately 71% of them seen only once. From unsorted bulk tissue weighing roughly 18-30 mg, DNA and RNA were co-extracted. The sequenced sample was tumor-adjacent normal liver tissue. Source of these receptors: a woman in her twenties or thirties with primary liver carcinoma and hepatitis B virus infection.

Note on this clonotype: The junction does not match germline at one end; this may be a read error. The CDR3 nucleotides read TGTGACAGCAGCGTAGGACAGGGGGCCTATCAGCCCCAGCATTTT. It translates to CDSSVGQGAYQPQHF. The chain employs TRBV7-9 and TRBJ1-5, with 11 bases matching TRBD1. The CDR3 sequence is 15 residues long. CDR1 and CDR2 (germline): SEHNR, FQNEAQ (reference sequence).

This chain links TRBV6-1 with TRBJ2-7; TRBD1 matches 8 bases. V lost 3 bases to trimming and J lost 4 bases; unmatched junction nucleotides: 5. The germline V gene has CDR1 MNHNS and CDR2 SASEGT. The CDR3 is made up of 14 amino acids. In nucleotides, the CDR3 is TGTGCCAGCAGTGACGGGACAGGAGGTTACGAGCAGTACTTC. Protein sequence: CASSDGTGGYEQYF.

As to this clonotype: A read error may produce the germline difference seen at one junction end. The chain recombines TRBV4-2 with TRBJ2-7; D is uncertain. CDR3 size: 17 residues. Per germline, CDR1 LGHNA and CDR2 YNFKEQ. The CDR3 spells CASTQEVGQFYSYERYF. As DNA, the CDR3 is TGTGCCAGCACCCAAGAAGTCGGGCAATTCTACTCCTACGAGCGGTACTTC.

This clonotype occurred many times. The CDR3 reads CASRRPWTNTDTQYF. The CDR3 DNA sequence: TGTGCCAGCAGGCGACCTTGGACTAACACAGATACGCAGTATTTT. The chain combines TRBV6-6 with TRBJ2-3; tentatively, D is TRBD2 (6 bases). Between the trimmed V and J ends, which lost 6 bases and 2 bases, there was a span of 15 bases. From germline, CDR1 is MNHNY and CDR2 SVGAGI (reference sequence). The length of the CDR3 is 15 residues.

There are many counts of this clonotype. The rearrangement joins TRBV13 to TRBJ2-3; D unresolved. Germline V lookup: CDR1 PRHDT, CDR2 FYEKMQ (reference sequence). Between the trimmed V and J ends, which lost 6 bases and 2 bases, there was a span of 18 bases. There are 16 residues in the CDR3. CDR3 bases: TGTGCCAGCAGTGACCCTGGGAATCGGAACACAGATACGCAGTATTTT. Protein product: CASSDPGNRNTDTQYF.

This clonotype was found once. The gene calls are TRBV4-3 and TRBJ1-4; D is undetermined. V gave up 6 bases and J gave up 8 bases, with 16 bases separating them. The CDR3 has 14 amino acids. The germline CDR1 and CDR2 sequences are LGHNA and YSLEER. Here the CDR3 DNA reads TGCGCCAGCAGACAATCCATGTCCGTCGAAAAACTGTTTTTT. Residues: CASRQSMSVEKLFF.

In regard to this clonotype: Likely a read error: the CDR3 ends without its conserved phenylalanine or tryptophan. The rearrangement uses TRBV11-1 and TRBJ2-7, with D unresolved. Germline loops: CDR1 SGHAT, CDR2 FQDESV (reference sequence). The CDR3 runs to 14 residues. V lost 0 bases to trimming and J lost 0 bases, with 6 bases between them. The CDR3 DNA sequence: TGTGCCAGCAGCTTAGCTACGGTCTCCTACGAGCAGTACTAC. Translation gives CASSLATVSYEQYY.